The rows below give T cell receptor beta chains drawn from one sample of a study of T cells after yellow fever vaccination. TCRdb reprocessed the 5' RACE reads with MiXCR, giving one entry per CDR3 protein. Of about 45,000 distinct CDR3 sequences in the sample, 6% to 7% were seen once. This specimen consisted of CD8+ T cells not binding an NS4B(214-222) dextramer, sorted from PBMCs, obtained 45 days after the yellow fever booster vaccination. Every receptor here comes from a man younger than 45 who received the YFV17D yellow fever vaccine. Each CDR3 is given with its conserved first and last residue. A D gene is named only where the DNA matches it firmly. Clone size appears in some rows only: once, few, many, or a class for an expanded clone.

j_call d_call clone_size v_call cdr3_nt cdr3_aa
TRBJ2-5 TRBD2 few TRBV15 TGTGCCACCAGCAGCCCCCGGACTAGCGGCCCCGGGACCCAGTACTTC CATSSPRTSGPGTQYF
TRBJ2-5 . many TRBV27 TGTGCCAGCAGTTTATTAGCAGGCGGGGAGACCCAGTACTTC CASSLLAGGETQYF
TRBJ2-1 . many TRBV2 TGTGCCAGCAGTGATGGCGTAGTTGTCACCTACAATGAGCAGTTCTTC CASSDGVVVTYNEQFF
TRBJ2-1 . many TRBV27 TGTGCCAGCAGTTTGCCCCCTGAGCAGTTCTTC CASSLPPEQFF
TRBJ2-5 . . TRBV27 TGTGCCAGCAGTTCCTTCGGGGGCACGGGGCCAGGGGAGACCCAGTACTTC CASSSFGGTGPGETQYF
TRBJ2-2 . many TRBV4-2 TGTGCCAGCACAGAGTCATCCGGGGAGCTGTTTTTT CASTESSGELFF
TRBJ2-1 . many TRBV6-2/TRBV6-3 TGTGCCAGCAGGGATATTGGTGGGATGATTAATGAGCAGTTCTTC CASRDIGGMINEQFF
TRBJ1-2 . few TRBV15 TGTGCCACCAGCAGAGACAGGGAGGGGGACTATGGCTACACCTTC CATSRDREGDYGYTF
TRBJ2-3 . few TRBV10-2 TGCGCCAGCAGCCTCGGAGCGGACCGGGGGTATTTT CASSLGADRGYF
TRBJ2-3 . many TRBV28 TGTGCCAGCAGTTTAGGAATTAGCCTGAATCAGCAGGATACGCAGTATTTT CASSLGISLNQQDTQYF
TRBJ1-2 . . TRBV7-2 TGTGCCAGCAGCCACCACGGAGGGGACTATGGCTACACCTTC CASSHHGGDYGYTF
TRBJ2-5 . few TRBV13 TGTGCCAGCAGCTTAAGGTACAACCAAGAGACCCAGTACTTC CASSLRYNQETQYF
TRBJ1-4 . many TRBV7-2 TGTGCCAGCAGCTTTGGGACGGGGGGAGAAAAACTGTTTTTT CASSFGTGGEKLFF
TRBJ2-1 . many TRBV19 TGTGCCAGTAGTACCGAACCAGGGTACAATGAGCAGTTCTTC CASSTEPGYNEQFF
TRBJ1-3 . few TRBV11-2 TGTGCCAGCAGCCCAAACAAATGGGACCTCTCTGGAAACACCATATATTTT CASSPNKWDLSGNTIYF
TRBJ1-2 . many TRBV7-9 TGTGCCAGCAGCTTAGGGTACTCCTATGGCTACACCTTC CASSLGYSYGYTF
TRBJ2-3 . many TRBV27 TGTGCCAGCAGTTTAAGCCCTGCGGATACGCAGTATTTT CASSLSPADTQYF
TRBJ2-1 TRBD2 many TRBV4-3 TGCGCCAGCAGCTCCTCTCTAGCGGGAGATACGTTCTTC CASSSSLAGDTFF
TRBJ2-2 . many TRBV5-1 TGCGCCAGCACCATCCCGGGGTGGAACACCGGGGAGCTGTTTTTT CASTIPGWNTGELFF
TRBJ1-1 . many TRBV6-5 TGTGCCAGCAGTTACGGGCAGGGCCTTCAATCAAGTCATGAAGCTTTCTTT CASSYGQGLQSSHEAFF
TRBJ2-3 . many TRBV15 TGTGCCACCAGCAGCTCGGTGCCGGCTGATACGCAGTATTTT CATSSSVPADTQYF
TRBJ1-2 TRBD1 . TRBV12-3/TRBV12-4 TGTGCCAGCAGTGTCCGGGACAGGGTTTCCTCTAACTATGGCTACACCTTC CASSVRDRVSSNYGYTF
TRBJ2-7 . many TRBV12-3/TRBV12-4 TGTGCCAGCAGGTCTTCCATTAAATCCTACGAGCAGTACTTC CASRSSIKSYEQYF
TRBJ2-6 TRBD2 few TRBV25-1 TGTGCCAGCATTGGGAGTAGCGGGAGGGCCCTCGCAAGCCTAGCTGGGGCCAACGTCCTGACTTTC CASIGSSGRALASLAGANVLTF
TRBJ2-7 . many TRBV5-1 TGCGCCAGCAGCTTGGTGGGACGGTCGGTCTACGAGCAGTACTTC CASSLVGRSVYEQYF
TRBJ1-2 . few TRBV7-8 TGTGCCAGCAGCCCCTTTCGGGGGGCAGTCCCGGGCTACACCTTC CASSPFRGAVPGYTF
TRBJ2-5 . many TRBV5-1 TGCGCCAGCAGCCCTCCCGCAGGGGAGGTAGAGACCCAGTACTTC CASSPPAGEVETQYF
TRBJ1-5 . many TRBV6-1 TGTGCCAGCAGTGGGCATGTGGGTCAGCCCCAGCATTTT CASSGHVGQPQHF
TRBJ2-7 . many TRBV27 TGTGCCAGCAGTCCTCAGTCGGACGGTTCCTACGAGCAGTACTTC CASSPQSDGSYEQYF
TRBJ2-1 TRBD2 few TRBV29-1 TGCAGCGTTGAACTTTTCCTAGCGGGAGTTAGGAATGAGCAGTTCTTC CSVELFLAGVRNEQFF
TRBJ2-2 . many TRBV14 TGTGCCAGCAGCCACTCCTGGGTAGCCGGGGAGCTGTTTTTT CASSHSWVAGELFF
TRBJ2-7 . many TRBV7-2 TGTGCCAGCAGCCGGACCGGGACTGGCTACGAGCAGTACTTC CASSRTGTGYEQYF
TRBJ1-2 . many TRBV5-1 TGCGCCAGCAGCTTGGGGCCCGATGGCTACACCTTC CASSLGPDGYTF
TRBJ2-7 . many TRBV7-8 TGTGCCAGCAGCTTAAAGGGAGTGGGTTACGAGCAGTACTTC CASSLKGVGYEQYF
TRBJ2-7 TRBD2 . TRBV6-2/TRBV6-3 TGTGCCAGCAGTTATGAACAGCGGGACTCCAGCTCCCTGAGCTCCTACGAGCAGTACTTC CASSYEQRDSSSLSSYEQYF
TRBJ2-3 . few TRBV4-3 TGCGCCAGCAGCCAAGACAGCGGGCTAGCCACAGATACGCAGTATTTT CASSQDSGLATDTQYF
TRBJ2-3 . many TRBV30 TGTGCCTGGAGTGTACTCGGAGATACGCAGTATTTT CAWSVLGDTQYF
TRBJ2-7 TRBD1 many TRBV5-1 TGCGCCAGCAGCTATGGACAGGGGGCATCCTACGAGCAGTACTTC CASSYGQGASYEQYF
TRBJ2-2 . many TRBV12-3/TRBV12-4 TGTGCCAGCTGTTCCCGTCACCCCCCGAACACCGGGGAGCTGTTTTTT CASCSRHPPNTGELFF
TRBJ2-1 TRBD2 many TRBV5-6 TGTGCCAGCAGCTTAGGTCCAGCGGGATACAATGAGCAGTTCTTC CASSLGPAGYNEQFF
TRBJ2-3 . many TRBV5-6 TGTGCCAGCAGCTTCCGGGACCCCCGCACAGATACGCAGTATTTT CASSFRDPRTDTQYF
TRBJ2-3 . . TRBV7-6 TGTGCCAGCAGATTAGGAGATACGCAGTATTTT CASRLGDTQYF
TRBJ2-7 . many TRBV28 TGTGCCAGCAGTTTCGGCAGGGGATCCTACGAGCAGTACTTC CASSFGRGSYEQYF
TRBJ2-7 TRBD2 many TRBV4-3 TGCGCCAGCAGCCAAGGGACTAGCGGGGCCTACGAGCAGTACTTC CASSQGTSGAYEQYF
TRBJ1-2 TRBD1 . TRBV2 TGTGCCAGCAGCGAGGACAGGGGAGATGGCTACACCTTC CASSEDRGDGYTF
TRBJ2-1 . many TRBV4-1 TGCGCCAGCAGCCAAAGTTTGGTCAATGAGCAGTTCTTC CASSQSLVNEQFF
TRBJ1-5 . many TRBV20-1 TGCAGTGCTAGAGATCCTAGCAATCAGCCCCAGCATTTT CSARDPSNQPQHF
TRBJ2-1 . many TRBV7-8 TGTGCCAGCAGCCCCCATGTCAGTTACAATGAGCAGTTCTTC CASSPHVSYNEQFF
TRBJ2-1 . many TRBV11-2 TGTGCCAGCAGCCGGAGGGTGAGTGCCTACAATGAGCAGTTCTTC CASSRRVSAYNEQFF
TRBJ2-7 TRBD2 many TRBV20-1 TGCGGGATTGCGGGGGTCTACGAGCAGTACTTC CGIAGVYEQYF
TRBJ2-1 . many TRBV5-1 TGCGCCAGCAGCTTGGCCCCGCTGAATGAGCAGTTCTTC CASSLAPLNEQFF
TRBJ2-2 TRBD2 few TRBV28 TGTGCCAGCAGTACTAGCGGGATTTTAGACACCGGGGAGCTGTTTTTT CASSTSGILDTGELFF